This paragraph reports one T cell receptor (beta chain). This sample is part of a study of blood T cell repertoires in COVID-19. As for the study in general: Material from acute and convalescent COVID-19 was sourced from the United States, Italy and Spain. The cDNA or gDNA used as material had been derived from T cells, B-cell-depleted T cells, or PBMCs.

Under the authors' procedure: Amplifying reference gene primers gave estimates of nucleated cell counts. Sequencing used immunoSEQ multiplex PCR; TCRdb keeps in-frame clones, though not all of them. Clone size and V and J calls were adopted from that table, with D and trimming inferred from the DNA. This sample yields under 300,000 clones, of which approximately 80% are seen a single time; under 3% belongs to the top ten. Germline lookup yields CDR1 SGHTA and CDR2 FQGNSA. CDR3 size: 16 residues. Germline trimming cut 3 bases from V and 2 bases from J; bases unmatched to any gene: 4. The chain employs TRBV7-2 and TRBJ2-3, with TRBD2 matching 11 bases. This clonotype originated in a woman aged 60-70 years with active or convalescent COVID-19. Sequencing was performed on peripheral blood. The chain's CDR3 is CASSFGSGGATDTQYF. Written as DNA, the CDR3 is TGTGCCAGCAGCTTCGGTAGCGGGGGGGCCACAGATACGCAGTATTTT.